The entry below describes one TCR beta chain. Germline-derived CDR1 and CDR2 are LNHNV and YYDKDF (reference sequence). V was pared by 6 bases and J by 9 bases, with 6 bases of the junction left unmatched. This CDR3 is built from 15 residues. Original data processing: Nucleated cell number was recorded as an estimate derived from reference gene primer amplification. TCRdb keeps only in-frame clones here, not all; method: immunoSEQ multiplex PCR. The DNA gave D and trimming, while V, J and clone size come from that table. The repertoire includes hundreds of thousands of clones, about 88% of them detected once, and 1.5% to 2% sits in the top ten. Participants were aged 18 to 89 years, lived in around 22 US areas, and enrolled virtually. This record comes from a study of blood T cell repertoires in COVID-19. Study-wide context: T cells, B-cell-depleted T cells, or PBMCs provided the cDNA or gDNA that served as material.

Sequenced material: PBMCs or T cells enriched from blood (not recorded which). The sequence derives from a woman aged 50 to 60 who had recovered from COVID-19. V and J are TRBV15 and TRBJ2-1; 15 nucleotides agree with TRBD2. The CDR3 DNA is TGTGCCACCAGGGGACTAGCGGGAGGCCCCGGTGAGCAGTTCTTC. It codes for CATRGLAGGPGEQFF.